This entry describes one T cell receptor beta chain. Its antigen remains unidentified. CDR3 and TCR beta VDJ profiling relied on a genomic DNA template. TCRdb analysed the reads with MiXCR anew, one entry per CDR3 protein. This sample yields 200,000 to 300,000 distinct CDR3 sequences, of which about 44% are seen a single time; 7% to 10% belongs to the top ten. This sample is drawn from a study of CD8+CD57+ T cells in acquired aplastic anemia. The sequenced patients had an expansion of CD8+CD57+ cells seen by flow cytometry. Diagnosis of severe acquired aplastic anemia applied to all patients. Therapy had not been given to patients before blood sampling. The V and J ends lost 0 bases and 4 bases respectively, with 7 bases between them. Germline lookup yields CDR1 SGHTA and CDR2 FQGNSA. This CDR3 is 14 amino acids long. General observations from the study: Both patients and controls carried the same twenty-nine CD8+ CDR3 sequences.

This chain uses TRBV7-2 with TRBJ1-5; D ambiguous. The TCR comes from a human donor with aplastic anemia. The material sequenced was sorted CD4+, CD8+, or CD8+CD57+ T cells (not recorded which) from PBMCs. The CDR3 DNA reads TGTGCCAGCAGCTTAGCGCATGGTAATCAGCCCCAGCATTTT. Translating gives CASSLAHGNQPQHF.